This T cell receptor (beta chain) was identified in a study of cytomegalovirus exposure and HLA in healthy donors. Study-level information: An early data release held around 80 million unique TCRs from HLA-typed donors.

PCR used 60 Vbeta primers and 13 Jbeta primers. Profiling relied on immunoSEQ multiplex PCR, and the TCRdb table lists in-frame clones only, not all of them. The sample lists around 160,000 clones, roughly 80% occurring once. This clone was picked up a small number of times. V lost 0 bases, J lost 2 bases, and 18 bases lay in between. The CDR3 consists of 18 residues. CDR1 SGHDT and CDR2 YYEEEE come from the germline V gene. The specimen sequenced was PBMCs. The V and J genes are TRBV5-6 and TRBJ1-3; D is uncertain. The receptor comes from a male donor in good health and CMV-seropositive. CDR3 DNA: TGTGCCAGCAGCTTGGCCCCCAATGCCCTACTCGCTGGAAACACCATATATTTT. This translates into CASSLAPNALLAGNTIYF. Looking up the rest from reference TRBV5-6 and TRBJ1-3 gives the full variable domain: DAGVTQSPTHLIKTRGQQVTLRCSPKSGHDTVSWYQQALGQGPQFIFQYYEEEERQRGNFPDRFSGHQFPNYSSELNVNALLLGDSALYLCASSLAPNALLAGNTIYFGEGSWLTVV.